These 7 T cell receptor beta chains originate from one sample sequenced in a study of beta chain features in type 1 diabetes. Every bit of the isolated RNA underwent reverse transcription, so sequencing read expressed TCRB transcripts. Generated by immunoSEQ multiplex PCR, the TCRdb table keeps only in-frame clones and is missing some. This table has hundreds of thousands of clones, roughly 10% appearing once. Sequenced material: naive CD4+ T cells from blood. Receptors were obtained from a woman aged 18-29 years in good health.

The chain has TRBV7-9 and TRBJ1-4; 8 bases line up with TRBD1. The CDR3 is 14 residues long. The germline V gene encodes CDR1 SEHNR and CDR2 FQNEAQ (reference sequence). V trimming: 0 bases; J trimming: 8 bases; junction bases outside the gene matches: 2. CDR3 in amino acids: CASSLAGTGEKLFF. DNA for the CDR3: TGTGCCAGCAGCTTAGCGGGGACAGGAGAAAAACTGTTTTTT. Full variable domain (outside the CDR3, taken from reference TRBV7-9 and TRBJ1-4): DTGVSQNPRHKITKRGQNVTFRCDPISEHNRLYWYRQTLGQGPEFLTYFQNEAQLEKSRLLSDRFSAERPKGSFSTLEIQRTEQGDSAMYLCASSLAGTGEKLFFGSGTQLSVL.

V and J are TRBV5-6 and TRBJ2-1; perhaps TRBD2 as D (6 bases). The V and J ends lost 1 base and 10 bases respectively, with 9 bases between them. CDR1 and CDR2 from the germline V gene are SGHDT and YYEEEE. The CDR3 loop spans 12 amino acids. CDR3 DNA sequence: TGTGCCAGCAGCTTGTACGCGGGAGAGCAGTTCTTC. It is translated as CASSLYAGEQFF.

The CDR3 sequence is CASSTDRPSYNEQFF. The DNA of the CDR3 is TGTGCCAGCAGCACCGACAGGCCCTCCTACAATGAGCAGTTCTTC. This chain uses TRBV7-2 with TRBJ2-1, with D maybe TRBD1 (6 bases). The CDR3 is made up of 15 amino acids. Trimming stripped 5 bases from V and 0 bases from J, with 11 bases between. Germline-derived CDR1 and CDR2 are SGHTA and FQGNSA.

This chain uses TRBV18 with TRBJ2-7; D gene unclear. Germline CDR1 and CDR2: KGHSH and LQKENI. CDR3 size: 15 residues. Trimming shortened V by 2 bases and J by 5 bases, and 16 bases separated the two germline ends. The CDR3 DNA follows: TGTGCCAGCTCACCAACCTCAGAAATTAATGACGAGCAGTACGTC. This encodes CASSPTSEINDEQYV.

The chain combines TRBV25-1 with TRBJ1-6; D remains ambiguous. CDR3 length equals 14 residues. Looked up from germline, CDR1 is MGHDK and CDR2 is SYGVNS. V was trimmed by 2 bases and J by 7 bases, leaving 9 bases between them. The CDR3, as DNA: TGTGCCAGCAGTGAAACGAGAGGGAATTCACCCCTCCACTTT. It codes for CASSETRGNSPLHF.

The chain carries TRBV7-9 and TRBJ2-3; 8 nucleotides line up with TRBD1. The CDR3 has 15 residues. CDR1 and CDR2 from the germline V gene are SEHNR and FQNEAQ (reference sequence). The V gene end was trimmed by 2 bases and the J gene end by 2 bases; junction bases not matched to a gene: 3. Written as DNA, the CDR3 is TGTGCCAGCAGCTTAAACAGGGGGTCCACAGATACGCAGTATTTT. This codes for CASSLNRGSTDTQYF.

This rearrangement joins TRBV5-1 to TRBJ2-5; D not resolved. Germline loops: CDR1 SGHRS, CDR2 YFSETQ. The germline V and J ends were trimmed by 1 base and 10 bases, with 11 bases remaining between them. The CDR3 is 12 residues long. Here the CDR3 reads CASSLHPEDQYF. DNA of the CDR3: TGCGCCAGCAGCTTGCACCCTGAGGACCAGTACTTC.